This TCR beta chain was identified in a study of T cell responses to AZD1222 COVID-19 vaccine. CDR1 is DFQATT, CDR2 SNEGSKA, per germline (reference sequence). The CDR3 runs 14 residues. V was cut by 3 bases and J by 4 bases, with 13 bases left in between. Here immunoSEQ multiplex PCR was the method, and the copy in TCRdb shows in-frame clones only, minus some. Among roughly 91,000 clones, 87% were seen once, and the ten largest hold about 3%. The table lists this clone with a few counts. Its antigen is not known. General study points: Regions left unmutated in variants are reportedly the target of nearly half of spike-specific TCRs. Breadth and depth of Spike-specific TCRs rose after two AZD1222 doses.

The sequence was collected from an adult in good health. The specimen was peripheral blood, collected on day 0 of AZD1222 vaccination. This chain connects TRBV20-1 to TRBJ1-5; the D gene is possibly TRBD1 (5 bases). The CDR3 DNA is TGCAGTGCTAGTGACCCGACAGCGAATCAGCCCCAGCATTTT. Protein sequence: CSASDPTANQPQHF.